This T cell receptor (beta chain) derives from a study of CXCR3-negative and CXCR3-positive naive CD8 T cells. Germline CDR1 is ENHRY and CDR2 is SYGVKD. The CDR3 spans 18 residues. About this clonotype itself: Antigen: not known.

Study findings and constraints: Cryopreservation partially decreased CXCR3 expression, and most assays used fresh PBMCs.

In triplicate, each CD8+ T cell subset was sorted at under 350,000 cells per replicate. Naivety in CD8+ T cells corresponded to a CD45RO-CCR7+CD27+CD95- phenotype. TRB cDNA was prepared as libraries by UMI-labeled 5' RACE. After re-calling the 5' RACE reads, TCRdb lists one entry per CDR3 protein, DNA absent. This listing includes about 41,000 distinct CDR3 sequences. This sequence originates from a human donor in good health. Some clones in this sample may be carry-over from other donors' samples. What was sequenced was naive CXCR3- CD8+ T cells from blood. As to subset: CD45RO-CCR7+CD27+CD95- naive CD8+ T cells lacking CXCR3 (TNR3-). The chain is built from TRBV10-3 and TRBJ2-3; TCRdb picks TRBD2, but there is no DNA to check that call. The CDR3 loop is CAISESRERGSSTDTQYF.